These T cell receptor beta chains were read from a single sample in a study of T-cell memory formation after mild COVID-19. MiXCR, applied by TCRdb to the 5' RACE reads, yields one record per CDR3 protein. The sample consists of under 300,000 distinct CDR3 sequences, approximately 18% of them appearing once. The sequencing input was PBMCs or a T cell subset sorted from them (not recorded which). Receptor source: a young man who had mild COVID-19 (a few samples of this study predate the infection). Cell type and time point are not known. The CDR3 runs from the conserved cysteine through the conserved F or W. The order of the fields is D gene, V gene, J gene, clone size, CDR3 protein, CDR3 DNA. D genes are given only for firm matches. A row's size may be missing; if present it is once, few, many or a size class.

D gene: TRBD1; V gene: TRBV7-3; J gene: TRBJ2-2; clone size: few; CDR3 protein: CASSLVDLGQATGELFF; CDR3 DNA: TGTGCCAGCAGCTTAGTGGATTTAGGACAGGCCACCGGGGAGCTGTTTTTT
D gene: TRBD2; V gene: TRBV7-9; J gene: TRBJ2-5; clone size: -; CDR3 protein: CASSLHGLVNQETQYF; CDR3 DNA: TGTGCCAGCAGCCTCCACGGACTAGTCAACCAAGAGACCCAGTACTTC
D gene: -; V gene: TRBV5-1; J gene: TRBJ1-6; clone size: few; CDR3 protein: CAKRRRLRVNSPLHF; CDR3 DNA: TGCGCCAAGAGGCGGAGACTGAGGGTCAATTCACCCCTCCACTTT
D gene: -; V gene: TRBV20-1; J gene: TRBJ1-3; clone size: -; CDR3 protein: CSARDRVFSGNTIYF; CDR3 DNA: TGCAGTGCTAGAGATAGGGTATTCTCTGGAAACACCATATATTTT
D gene: -; V gene: TRBV20-1; J gene: TRBJ1-2; clone size: -; CDR3 protein: CSARGGFDYGYTF; CDR3 DNA: TGCAGTGCTAGAGGGGGCTTCGACTATGGCTACACCTTC
D gene: -; V gene: TRBV5-1; J gene: TRBJ2-3; clone size: -; CDR3 protein: CASSSAANSDTQYF; CDR3 DNA: TGCGCCAGCAGCTCGGCAGCCAATTCAGATACGCAGTATTTT
D gene: TRBD2; V gene: TRBV7-8; J gene: TRBJ2-1; clone size: few; CDR3 protein: CASSRGSGSSYNEQFF; CDR3 DNA: TGTGCCAGCAGCAGAGGGAGCGGGAGCTCCTACAATGAGCAGTTCTTC
D gene: -; V gene: TRBV7-8; J gene: TRBJ2-2; clone size: -; CDR3 protein: CASNGAYTGELFF; CDR3 DNA: TGTGCCAGCAATGGGGCCTACACCGGGGAGCTGTTTTTT
D gene: TRBD1; V gene: TRBV9; J gene: TRBJ2-3; clone size: -; CDR3 protein: CASNTGAVDTDTQYF; CDR3 DNA: TGTGCCAGCAACACAGGGGCCGTGGACACAGATACGCAGTATTTT
D gene: -; V gene: TRBV9; J gene: TRBJ1-1; clone size: few; CDR3 protein: CASSPYGASSAEAFF; CDR3 DNA: TGTGCCAGCAGCCCCTACGGGGCCAGTTCGGCTGAAGCTTTCTTT
D gene: -; V gene: TRBV12-5; J gene: TRBJ1-5; clone size: few; CDR3 protein: CASGSAWTVDQPQHF; CDR3 DNA: TGTGCTAGTGGAAGCGCTTGGACAGTGGATCAGCCCCAGCATTTT
D gene: -; V gene: TRBV7-9; J gene: TRBJ2-2; clone size: few; CDR3 protein: CASSMTGRNTGELFF; CDR3 DNA: TGTGCCAGCAGCATGACCGGGAGAAACACCGGGGAGCTGTTTTTT
D gene: -; V gene: TRBV7-2; J gene: TRBJ2-3; clone size: few; CDR3 protein: CASSPTRGPGDTQYF; CDR3 DNA: TGTGCCAGCAGCCCAACCCGGGGGCCAGGAGATACGCAGTATTTT
D gene: -; V gene: TRBV7-8; J gene: TRBJ1-5; clone size: -; CDR3 protein: CASSISAFGNNQPQHF; CDR3 DNA: TGTGCCAGCAGCATTAGCGCGTTTGGGAACAATCAGCCCCAGCATTTT
D gene: -; V gene: TRBV29-1; J gene: TRBJ2-1; clone size: -; CDR3 protein: CSVAGSSYNEQFF; CDR3 DNA: TGCAGCGTGGCCGGGAGCTCCTACAATGAGCAGTTCTTC
D gene: -; V gene: TRBV7-2; J gene: TRBJ1-6; clone size: -; CDR3 protein: CASSFRRLNSPLHF; CDR3 DNA: TGTGCCAGCAGCTTTCGCAGGTTGAATTCACCCCTCCACTTT
D gene: -; V gene: TRBV7-9; J gene: TRBJ1-6; clone size: few; CDR3 protein: CASSLAGISSYNSPLHF; CDR3 DNA: TGTGCCAGCAGCTTAGCGGGGATAAGCTCCTATAATTCACCCCTCCACTTT
D gene: -; V gene: TRBV4-3; J gene: TRBJ1-1; clone size: -; CDR3 protein: CASSQVAGRYTEAFF; CDR3 DNA: TGCGCCAGCAGCCAAGTCGCAGGGAGGTACACTGAAGCTTTCTTT
D gene: -; V gene: TRBV6-5; J gene: TRBJ2-7; clone size: -; CDR3 protein: CASTDSSYEQYF; CDR3 DNA: TGTGCCAGCACGGACAGCTCCTACGAGCAGTACTTC
D gene: -; V gene: TRBV5-1; J gene: TRBJ1-6; clone size: many; CDR3 protein: CASSERGTGQDNSPLHF; CDR3 DNA: TGCGCCAGCAGCGAGAGGGGTACAGGGCAAGATAATTCACCCCTCCACTTT
D gene: -; V gene: TRBV7-2; J gene: TRBJ1-1; clone size: few; CDR3 protein: CASSLLGAEAFF; CDR3 DNA: TGTGCCAGCAGCTTATTAGGGGCTGAAGCTTTCTTT
D gene: TRBD2; V gene: TRBV7-8; J gene: TRBJ2-3; clone size: -; CDR3 protein: CASSAPGGDTQYF; CDR3 DNA: TGTGCCAGCAGCGCTCCCGGGGGGGATACGCAGTATTTT
D gene: TRBD2; V gene: TRBV20-1; J gene: TRBJ2-5; clone size: -; CDR3 protein: CSARTSGVGAAQYF; CDR3 DNA: TGCAGTGCTCGGACTAGCGGGGTCGGTGCGGCCCAGTACTTC
D gene: -; V gene: TRBV6-6; J gene: TRBJ1-5; clone size: few; CDR3 protein: CASSYSGLSQPQHF; CDR3 DNA: TGTGCCAGCAGTTACTCAGGACTTTCACAGCCCCAGCATTTT
D gene: -; V gene: TRBV6-1; J gene: TRBJ1-6; clone size: few; CDR3 protein: CASSEAHRGSSPLHF; CDR3 DNA: TGTGCCAGCAGTGAAGCGCACCGGGGAAGTTCACCCCTCCACTTT
D gene: TRBD2; V gene: TRBV4-3; J gene: TRBJ2-7; clone size: -; CDR3 protein: CASSQGASGTYEQYF; CDR3 DNA: TGCGCCAGCAGCCAGGGCGCTAGCGGGACCTACGAGCAGTACTTC
D gene: -; V gene: TRBV4-3; J gene: TRBJ2-1; clone size: few; CDR3 protein: CASSQEWGNEQFF; CDR3 DNA: TGCGCCAGCAGCCAAGAATGGGGGAATGAGCAGTTCTTC
D gene: -; V gene: TRBV12-3/TRBV12-4; J gene: TRBJ1-5; clone size: -; CDR3 protein: CASSIRRGNQPQHF; CDR3 DNA: TGTGCCAGCAGCATCCGGAGGGGTAATCAGCCCCAGCATTTT
D gene: -; V gene: TRBV5-6; J gene: TRBJ2-5; clone size: many; CDR3 protein: CASGGTRQETQYF; CDR3 DNA: TGTGCCAGCGGCGGGACAAGACAAGAGACCCAGTACTTC
D gene: -; V gene: TRBV15; J gene: TRBJ1-5; clone size: few; CDR3 protein: CATSRASNQPQHF; CDR3 DNA: TGTGCCACCAGCAGGGCTAGCAATCAGCCCCAGCATTTT
D gene: TRBD1; V gene: TRBV5-1; J gene: TRBJ2-2; clone size: -; CDR3 protein: CASSGTGYTGELFF; CDR3 DNA: TGCGCCAGCAGCGGGACAGGGTACACCGGGGAGCTGTTTTTT
D gene: -; V gene: TRBV11-2; J gene: TRBJ1-2; clone size: few; CDR3 protein: CASTYTSVEAYGYTF; CDR3 DNA: TGTGCCAGCACCTACACGTCCGTAGAGGCCTATGGCTACACCTTC
D gene: TRBD2; V gene: TRBV15; J gene: TRBJ2-3; clone size: -; CDR3 protein: CATSTTGLASIRNPTDTQYF; CDR3 DNA: TGTGCCACCAGCACGACGGGACTAGCTTCCATCCGAAACCCCACAGATACGCAGTATTTT
D gene: TRBD2; V gene: TRBV7-8; J gene: TRBJ2-2; clone size: few; CDR3 protein: CASSYSWTSGGHTGELFF; CDR3 DNA: TGTGCCAGCAGCTACTCGTGGACTAGCGGGGGTCACACCGGGGAGCTGTTTTTT
D gene: -; V gene: TRBV30; J gene: TRBJ2-6; clone size: -; CDR3 protein: CAWRWGPGANVLTF; CDR3 DNA: TGTGCCTGGAGATGGGGTCCTGGGGCCAACGTCCTGACTTTC
D gene: -; V gene: TRBV20-1; J gene: TRBJ1-1; clone size: -; CDR3 protein: CSAIPRAYTEAFF; CDR3 DNA: TGCAGTGCTATCCCCAGGGCTTACACTGAAGCTTTCTTT
D gene: -; V gene: TRBV28; J gene: TRBJ2-3; clone size: -; CDR3 protein: CASSPPRTITDTQYF; CDR3 DNA: TGTGCCAGCAGTCCTCCGCGGACTATCACAGATACGCAGTATTTT
D gene: -; V gene: TRBV10-3; J gene: TRBJ2-3; clone size: few; CDR3 protein: CAISAPSTDTQYF; CDR3 DNA: TGTGCCATCTCAGCGCCCAGCACAGATACGCAGTATTTT
D gene: -; V gene: TRBV7-9; J gene: TRBJ1-1; clone size: few; CDR3 protein: CASRLSSVNTEAFF; CDR3 DNA: TGTGCCAGCCGCCTTAGTTCGGTGAACACTGAAGCTTTCTTT
D gene: -; V gene: TRBV18; J gene: TRBJ2-3; clone size: few; CDR3 protein: CASSPPVRTDTQYF; CDR3 DNA: TGTGCCAGCTCACCACCGGTCCGCACAGATACGCAGTATTTT
D gene: -; V gene: TRBV7-9; J gene: TRBJ1-2; clone size: -; CDR3 protein: CASSKGDYGYTF; CDR3 DNA: TGTGCCAGCAGTAAGGGAGACTATGGCTACACCTTC
D gene: -; V gene: TRBV4-2; J gene: TRBJ1-2; clone size: few; CDR3 protein: CASSHELEGSNYGYTF; CDR3 DNA: TGTGCCAGCAGCCATGAGTTGGAGGGGTCTAACTATGGCTACACCTTC
D gene: -; V gene: TRBV4-3; J gene: TRBJ1-4; clone size: few; CDR3 protein: CASSSLRGQSYATNEKLFF; CDR3 DNA: TGCGCCAGCAGCTCACTCAGGGGACAATCATACGCAACTAATGAAAAACTGTTTTTT
D gene: -; V gene: TRBV29-1; J gene: TRBJ2-7; clone size: -; CDR3 protein: CSVRSSSYEQYF; CDR3 DNA: TGCAGCGTTCGAAGCAGCTCCTACGAGCAGTACTTC
D gene: -; V gene: TRBV20-1; J gene: TRBJ2-3; clone size: few; CDR3 protein: CSARDPSGSGSDTQYF; CDR3 DNA: TGCAGTGCTAGAGATCCTTCGGGGTCCGGCTCAGATACGCAGTATTTT
D gene: -; V gene: TRBV5-1; J gene: TRBJ2-7; clone size: few; CDR3 protein: CASSFSGTSPYEQYF; CDR3 DNA: TGCGCCAGCAGCTTCTCCGGGACGTCGCCCTACGAGCAGTACTTC
D gene: TRBD2; V gene: TRBV4-3; J gene: TRBJ2-3; clone size: few; CDR3 protein: CASSQVASGGADTQYF; CDR3 DNA: TGCGCCAGCAGCCAAGTGGCTAGCGGGGGGGCAGATACGCAGTATTTT
D gene: -; V gene: TRBV5-1; J gene: TRBJ2-3; clone size: -; CDR3 protein: CASSFAGLTSTDTQYF; CDR3 DNA: TGCGCCAGCAGCTTTGCCGGACTCACTAGCACAGATACGCAGTATTTT